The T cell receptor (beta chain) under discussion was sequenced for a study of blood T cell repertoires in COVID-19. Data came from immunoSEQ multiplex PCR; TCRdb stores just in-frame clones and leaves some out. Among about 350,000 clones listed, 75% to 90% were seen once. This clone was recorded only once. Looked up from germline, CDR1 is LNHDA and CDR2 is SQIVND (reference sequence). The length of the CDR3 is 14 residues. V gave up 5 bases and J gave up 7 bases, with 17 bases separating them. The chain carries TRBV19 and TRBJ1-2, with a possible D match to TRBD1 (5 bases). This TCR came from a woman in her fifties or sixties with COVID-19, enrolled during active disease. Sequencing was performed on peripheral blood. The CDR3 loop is CASSARDLESGYTF. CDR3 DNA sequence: TGTGCCAGTAGTGCTAGGGACTTGGAAAGTGGCTACACCTTC.